Here is one TCR beta chain with its context. These data originate in a study of OX40 agonist ivuxolimab in advanced cancers. About the research overall: Patients were treated with ivuxolimab, an agonistic anti-OX40 (CD134) antibody. Prior anti-PD-1, anti-PD-L1 or anti-CTLA-4 therapy did not bar entry, and approximately 40% had some.

Prior autoimmune disease or systemic immunosuppression barred patients. Using immunoSEQ multiplex PCR, the repertoire was profiled, and TCRdb retains in-frame clones only, with some absent. The profile shows around 88,000 clones, around 90% of them singletons. Germline lookup yields CDR1 SGHAT and CDR2 FQNNGV. V lost 3 bases, J lost 4 bases, and 3 bases stayed unmatched. CDR3 size: 14 residues. The J gene is TRBJ2-3, the V gene TRBV11-2, with 8 bases that match TRBD1. The starting material was CD4+ or CD8+ T cells sorted from blood, obtained in a trial of the OX40 agonist ivuxolimab. The clonotype was recovered from an adult with an advanced solid tumor such as melanoma, head and neck, liver or kidney cancer. The chain's CDR3 is CASSLGQVSDTQYF. The CDR3 bases are TGTGCCAGCAGCTTGGGACAGGTGTCAGATACGCAGTATTTT.